This TCR beta chain was sequenced for a study of blood T cell repertoires in COVID-19. The assay was immunoSEQ multiplex PCR, and TCRdb's table has in-frame clones only and misses some. The table records 75,000 to 80,000 clones, around 91% of them present only once. CDR1 is SGHVS and CDR2 is FNYEAQ in the germline V gene. The junction had 5 bases not matched to a gene; V was cut back by 4 bases and J by 4 bases. The CDR3 has 16 residues. Sequencing was done on a sample of peripheral blood. The chain uses TRBV7-6 and TRBJ2-1; TRBD2 aligns across 12 bases. This TCR was recovered from a human donor in a cohort sampled during active COVID-19. The DNA of the CDR3 is TGTGCCAGCAGCTCTTACGGACTAGCGGGGTACAATGAGCAGTTCTTC. The encoded protein is CASSSYGLAGYNEQFF.